These 26 T cell receptor beta chains were sequenced from one sample in a study of T cell repertoires in cytomegalovirus infection. One entry per CDR3 protein, called by TCRdb with MiXCR from the reads. This table holds hundreds of thousands of distinct CDR3 sequences, about 42% found once. The antigens of these receptors remain unknown. The sequencing used cultured PBMCs, collected from culture after CMV antigen stimulation. Every receptor here comes from a human donor in good health (CMV status not recorded). Some clones in this sample may be carry-over from other donors' samples.

The J gene is TRBJ2-5, the V gene TRBV2; D ambiguous. The germline V gene has CDR1 SNHLY and CDR2 FYNNEI. V lost 4 bases and J lost 5, with 17 bases in between. The CDR3 contains 15 residues. The CDR3 loop reads CASSGDGGPRETQYF. The DNA for the CDR3 is TGTGCCAGCAGTGGGGATGGCGGTCCGAGGGAGACCCAGTACTTC.

Here the CDR3 reads CASSLILAGEYNEQFF. The CDR3 region has the DNA TGTGCCAGCAGCTTAATACTAGCGGGGGAATACAATGAGCAGTTCTTC. The rearrangement joins TRBV11-2 to TRBJ2-1; 11 nucleotides match TRBD2. Germline assignment: CDR1 SGHAT and CDR2 FQNNGV. With V trimmed by 2 bases and J by 4 bases, 4 bases remained unmatched. The CDR3 consists of 16 residues.

The chain couples TRBV9 to TRBJ2-3; a possible D gene is TRBD1 (6 bases). Per germline, CDR1 SGDLS and CDR2 YYNGEE. Trimming took off 0 bases at V and 3 bases at J, with 14 bases between the two ends. The CDR3 loop spans 16 amino acids. The CDR3 here is CASSVGVGQGTDTQYF. The CDR3, as DNA: TGTGCCAGCAGCGTAGGGGTGGGGCAGGGGACAGATACGCAGTATTTT. Full variable domain (remainder filled in from reference TRBV9 and TRBJ2-3): DSGVTQTPKHLITATGQRVTLRCSPRSGDLSVYWYQQSLDQGLQFLIQYYNGEERAKGNILERFSAQQFPDLHSELNLSSLELGDSALYFCASSVGVGQGTDTQYFGPGTRLTVL.

This clonotype was recorded a few times. The chain recombines TRBV7-8 with TRBJ2-1, with TRBD2 identical over 7 bases. Germline CDR1 is SGHVS and CDR2 is FQNEAQ. There are 15 residues in the CDR3. V trimming: 7 bases; J trimming: 3 bases; junction bases outside the gene matches: 9. This CDR3 is CASTGVGGNYNEQFF. CDR3 nucleotides: TGTGCCAGCACAGGTGTGGGAGGGAACTACAATGAGCAGTTCTTC.

The gene calls are TRBV7-2 and TRBJ2-3; 7 bases are a match to TRBD2. The V and J ends lost 0 bases and 4 bases, in that order; junction bases with no gene match: 10. The CDR3 sequence is 17 residues long. CDR1 and CDR2 (germline): SGHTA, FQGNSA. The CDR3 is CASSLAFRGSTADTQYF. The CDR3 bases are TGTGCCAGCAGCTTAGCGTTCCGCGGGAGTACCGCAGATACGCAGTATTTT.

The chain links TRBV6-1 to TRBJ2-7; no clear D. V was trimmed by 3 bases and J by 3 bases, leaving 6 bases between them. This CDR3 spans 12 amino acids. From germline, CDR1 is MNHNS and CDR2 SASEGT. Written as DNA, the CDR3 is TGTGCCAGCAGTGAGCATAACTACGAGCAGTACTTC. It yields the protein CASSEHNYEQYF.

J is TRBJ1-1 and V is TRBV7-2; perhaps TRBD1 as D (5 bases). This CDR3 has 14 residues. The germline V gene has CDR1 SGHTA and CDR2 FQGNSA. The V end lost 6 bases, the J end lost 7 bases, and 18 bases lay between the germline ends. CDR3 residues: CASRPPRTSVEAFF. The CDR3 DNA is TGTGCCAGCAGACCGCCTCGGACATCCGTTGAAGCTTTCTTT.

This chain uses TRBV5-1 with TRBJ2-1; D unresolved. This CDR3 comprises 12 residues. The V end was cut by 0 bases, the J end by 8 bases, with 6 bases between. Germline V gene lookup returns CDR1 SGHRS and CDR2 YFSETQ. The CDR3 protein is CASSLDSHEQFF. The CDR3 DNA reads TGCGCCAGCAGCTTGGATTCCCATGAGCAGTTCTTC.

The V gene is TRBV4-1, the J gene TRBJ1-1; no clear D. V shed 1 base and J shed 4 bases, with 13 bases lying between them. The CDR3 length is 15 residues. Germline V CDR1 and CDR2: MGHRA, YSYEKL. CDR3 sequence (DNA): TGCGCCAGCAGCCAAGGGACGGGCGTCGGCACTGAAGCTTTCTTT. This encodes CASSQGTGVGTEAFF.

In its sample, this clonotype was seen once. The gene calls are TRBV11-2 and TRBJ2-2; D possibly matches TRBD1 or TRBD2 (6 bases each). The CDR3 is 18 amino acids. V shed 2 bases and J shed 5 bases, with 21 bases lying between them. The germline CDR1 and CDR2 sequences are SGHAT and FQNNGV. CDR3 sequence reads: CASSLIGGRQGVTGELFF. Written as DNA, the CDR3 is TGTGCCAGCAGCTTAATAGGGGGGCGCCAGGGTGTAACCGGGGAGCTGTTTTTT.

The table lists this clonotype with a few counts. The CDR3: CASSPMDSADTQYF. In nucleotides, the CDR3 is TGTGCCAGCAGCCCCATGGACTCGGCAGATACGCAGTATTTT. The chain joins TRBV7-2 to TRBJ2-3; tentatively, D is TRBD2 (5 bases). This CDR3 spans 14 amino acids. Germline CDR1 reads SGHTA; CDR2 reads FQGNSA. Trimming took off 5 bases at V and 4 bases at J, with 13 bases between the two ends.

This clonotype was observed a handful of times. V gene TRBV20-1 combines with J gene TRBJ2-1; 12 bases match TRBD2. The V and J ends lost 6 bases and 7 bases, in that order; junction bases with no gene match: 7. Germline assignment: CDR1 DFQATT and CDR2 SNEGSKA (reference sequence). CDR3 length: 14 amino acids. CDR3 loop: CSARTSGRWNEQFF. CDR3 nucleotide sequence: TGCAGTGCAAGAACTAGCGGGAGGTGGAATGAGCAGTTCTTC.

The genes are TRBV27 and TRBJ2-7, with D perhaps TRBD1 or TRBD2 (5 bases each). Per germline, CDR1 MNHEY and CDR2 SMNVEV (reference sequence). The CDR3 length is 15 residues. V lost 3 bases, J lost 2 bases, and 14 bases lay in between. CDR3 sequence reads: CASSFLRRGAYEQYF. CDR3 nucleotides: TGTGCCAGCAGTTTCCTTCGGAGAGGGGCCTACGAGCAGTACTTC.

The rearrangement links TRBV7-9 to TRBJ2-3; 7 bases fit TRBD1. J was trimmed by 2 bases and V by 5 bases; bases with no gene match: 7. Germline values: CDR1 SEHNR, CDR2 FQNEAQ (reference sequence). This CDR3 region has 15 residues. CDR3 nucleotide sequence: TGTGCCAGCAGCCTCCGGGACAGCTACACAGATACGCAGTATTTT. This codes for CASSLRDSYTDTQYF.

V and J are TRBV11-2 and TRBJ1-6; D not resolved. The V gene's germline CDR1 is SGHAT and CDR2 FQNNGV. The V end lost 4 bases, the J end lost 0 bases, and 13 bases lay between the germline ends. This CDR3 has 17 residues. The CDR3 DNA is TGTGCCAGCAGCTCCCTGGCGGCTAGCTCCTATAATTCACCCCTCCACTTT. Its translation: CASSSLAASSYNSPLHF.

The chain couples TRBV7-4 to TRBJ2-7; the match to TRBD2 covers 9 bases. The CDR3 spans 17 residues. The germline V gene has CDR1 SGHVT and CDR2 SQSDAQ. The junction had 13 bases not matched to a gene; V was cut back by 2 bases and J by 5 bases. The CDR3 coding sequence is TGTGCCAGCAGCTTACATGGGGCGGGAGGGCAATTTGACGAGCAGTACTTC. Translation gives CASSLHGAGGQFDEQYF.

This chain links TRBV7-9 with TRBJ2-3; no firm D call. Trimming pared 5 bases from V and 8 bases from J, leaving 20 bases between. The CDR3 runs 15 residues. Germline CDR1 reads SEHNR; CDR2 reads FQNEAQ (reference sequence). The CDR3 region is CASSQLNLMYGTQYF. In nucleotides, the CDR3 is TGTGCCAGCAGCCAGCTTAATCTGATGTATGGTACGCAGTATTTT. The full variable domain, completed using reference TRBV7-9 and TRBJ2-3, is DTGVSQNPRHKITKRGQNVTFRCDPISEHNRLYWYRQTLGQGPEFLTYFQNEAQLEKSRLLSDRFSAERPKGSFSTLEIQRTEQGDSAMYLCASSQLNLMYGTQYFGPGTRLTVL.

This chain connects TRBV7-2 to TRBJ2-3, with 15 bases fitting TRBD2. The CDR3 contains 17 residues. Germline CDR1 reads SGHTA; CDR2 reads FQGNSA. After removal of 4 bases from V and 6 bases from J, the junction contained 8 bases not matched to a gene. The CDR3, as DNA: TGTGCCAGCAGCTCAAGTGGACTAGCGGGAGGGAGGGATACGCAGTATTTT. As protein: CASSSSGLAGGRDTQYF.

The rearrangement uses TRBV4-1 and TRBJ1-4, with 10 bases aligning to TRBD1. V lost 1 base to trimming and J lost 6 bases; unmatched junction nucleotides: 2. CDR1 MGHRA and CDR2 YSYEKL come from the germline V gene. CDR3 length equals 15 residues. CDR3 amino acids: CASSQAGTGDEKLFF. The CDR3 nucleotides read TGCGCCAGCAGCCAAGCCGGGACAGGGGATGAAAAACTGTTTTTT.

The chain uses TRBV7-9 and TRBJ1-1, with D possibly matching TRBD1 (6 bases). Trimming stripped 4 bases from V and 5 bases from J, with 17 bases between. The CDR3 covers 15 residues. Germline-derived CDR1 and CDR2 are SEHNR and FQNEAQ (reference sequence). The CDR3 spells CASSSAPYRVTEAFF. The DNA of the CDR3 is TGTGCCAGCAGCTCAGCCCCCTACAGGGTAACTGAAGCTTTCTTT.

This chain connects TRBV7-2 to TRBJ2-1; D may be TRBD2 (5 bases). The CDR3 consists of 11 residues. The germline V and J ends were trimmed by 5 bases and 9 bases, with 8 bases remaining between them. Per the germline V gene, CDR1 is SGHTA and CDR2 is FQGNSA. The CDR3 DNA reads as TGTGCCAGCAGCCTTAGCGCTGAGCAGTTCTTC. As protein: CASSLSAEQFF.

The V and J genes are TRBV7-2 and TRBJ2-7, with TRBD2 identical over 11 bases. The CDR3 length is 18 residues. Trimming at V came to 6 bases and at J to 0 bases, leaving 13 bases not matched to a gene. Per germline, CDR1 SGHTA and CDR2 FQGNSA. CDR3 DNA: TGTGCCAGCAGTTACCGATATACGACTAGCGGGATCTCCTACGAGCAGTACTTC. The encoded protein is CASSYRYTTSGISYEQYF.

This clonotype was detected only a few times. The J gene is TRBJ2-1, the V gene TRBV7-6, with a possible D match to TRBD1 (5 bases). Germline V gene sequence: CDR1 SGHVS, CDR2 FNYEAQ. V was trimmed by 4 bases and J by 8 bases, leaving 15 bases between them. This CDR3 has 14 residues. The chain's CDR3 is CASSSGQGSDEQFF. CDR3 sequence (DNA): TGTGCCAGCAGCTCTGGCCAGGGTTCCGATGAGCAGTTCTTC.

The chain carries TRBV10-3 and TRBJ2-5, with 10 bases aligning to TRBD2. The CDR3 length is 17 residues. Germline V CDR1 and CDR2: ENHRY, SYGVKD. Losses at the gene ends were 11 bases for V and 0 bases for J; bases not matched to a gene: 15. The CDR3 protein is CAVGRASGSTHQETQYF. CDR3 bases: TGTGCCGTAGGTCGGGCTAGCGGGAGTACACACCAAGAGACCCAGTACTTC.

This clonotype was counted a few times. The genes are TRBV6-5 and TRBJ1-5, with a weak D call TRBD1 (6 bases). Germline V gene sequence: CDR1 MNHEY, CDR2 SVGAGI. Trimming took off 6 bases at V and 0 bases at J, with 12 bases between the two ends. CDR3 length: 15 residues. CDR3 nucleotide sequence: TGTGCCAGCAGGCGGACAGCTGATAGCAATCAGCCCCAGCATTTT. Translated: CASRRTADSNQPQHF.

The rearrangement uses TRBV11-2 and TRBJ1-1; D gene ambiguous. The CDR3 contains 15 residues. With 1 base removed from V and 6 bases from J, the gap between germline ends came to 15 bases. Germline assignment: CDR1 SGHAT and CDR2 FQNNGV. CDR3 bases: TGTGCCAGCAGCTTAGCGTCCGCTATCTCCCCTGAAGCTTTCTTT. Translating it yields CASSLASAISPEAFF.